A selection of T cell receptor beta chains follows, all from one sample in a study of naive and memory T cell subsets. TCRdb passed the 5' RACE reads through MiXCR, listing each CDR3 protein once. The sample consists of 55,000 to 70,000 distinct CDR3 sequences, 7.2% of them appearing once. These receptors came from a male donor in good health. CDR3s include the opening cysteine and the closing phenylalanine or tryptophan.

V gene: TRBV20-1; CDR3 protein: CSASGEYGYTF
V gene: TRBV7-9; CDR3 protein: CASSLVGVGSYNEQFF
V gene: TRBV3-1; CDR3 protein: CASSQGLGTGAGNTIYF
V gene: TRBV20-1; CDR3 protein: CSARLAGGGYEQYF
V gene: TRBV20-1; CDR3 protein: CSARDIRGDTQYF
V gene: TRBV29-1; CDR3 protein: CSARLTTGGDTEAFF
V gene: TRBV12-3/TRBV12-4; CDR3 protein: CASSLDPLGGGYTF
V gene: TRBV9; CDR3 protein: CASSVEGGTDTQYF
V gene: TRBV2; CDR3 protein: CASMGQGTSNQPQHF
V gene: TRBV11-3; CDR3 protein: CASSARVYTEAFF